This T cell receptor (beta chain) stems from a study of ipilimumab plus nivolumab after autologous stem cell transplantation listed by TCRdb under 2021. Some background on the complete study: The median number of doses that trial patients received was a few for ipilimumab and 7 to 9 for nivolumab. The DLBCL cohort included primary refractory and relapsed disease, with 18-month progression-free survival of roughly 89% and 26% respectively. The trial enrolled patients with high-risk diffuse large B cell lymphoma, mature T cell lymphoma, or multiple myeloma undergoing autologous transplant. Approximately 36 patients made up the trial's intent-to-treat population. What the authors observed across the whole study: Per the authors, a biologic rationale for further study of the post-transplant checkpoint inhibition approach was offered by T cell receptor repertoire, regulatory T cell phenotype and gut microbiota profiles. Combined checkpoint inhibition appeared tolerable as post-transplant consolidation, according to the authors' conclusion.

Ipilimumab was given at 1 mg/kg intravenously on day 1 of selected weeks, and checkpoint therapy started 14 to 28 days after autologous transplant. The nivolumab dose was 3 mg/kg intravenously, delivered on day 1 of weeks 1, 4, 7, 10, and every two weeks through week 26. This was a Phase Ib clinical trial that tested ipilimumab plus nivolumab, given as combined checkpoint inhibition, for consolidation following autologous stem cell transplantation. Worth noting for this clone: The target of this receptor is not known. Nothing much larger sits one base from this clone, and base qualities are not available.

The method behind the library was the immunoSEQ multiplex PCR assay. Here the immuneACCESS table is served through TCRdb, limited to in-frame sequences with V and J called. Missing clones are a known gap in these copies; in checked studies unresolved V genes cover under half, and the rest lacks a known reason. The sample includes 77,000 or so clones, with approximately 83% observed a single time. The ten largest make up 2% to 2.5% of the sample. V gives up 3 bases and J gives up 6 bases, and the segment between their germline ends measures 15 bases. CDR1 is given as MNHNS and CDR2 as SASEGT, both from the germline V gene. The CDR3 contains 14 residues, cysteine and phenylalanine counted. CDR3 DNA only is kept here, 42 bases in frame from base 1.

This specimen consisted of PBMCs, obtained in a trial of ipilimumab plus nivolumab as post-transplant consolidation. The rearranged chain carries TRBV6-1 and TRBJ2-7; TRBD1 might be the D gene, on 6 matching bases. The receptor's source is a male donor with diffuse large B-cell lymphoma. The DNA sequence reads TGTGCCAGCAGTGAGTCCAGGGGAATCATCGAGCAGTACTTC. Translation gives CASSESRGIIEQYF.